The sample holds a few counts of the clone carrying this T cell receptor beta chain. Assay: immunoSEQ multiplex PCR; the TCRdb copy retains only in-frame clones and omits some. In the table there are about 20,000 clones, 83% of which are singletons. Systemic immunosuppression or autoimmune disease history was grounds to exclude patients. The CDR3 is 12 amino acids. Looked up from germline, CDR1 is SGHDT and CDR2 is YYEEEE. Trimming removed 4 bases at V and 4 bases at J, with 7 bases between. The data originate from a study of OX40 agonist ivuxolimab in advanced cancers. The source is an adult with an advanced solid tumor such as melanoma, head and neck, liver or kidney cancer. The V gene is TRBV5-6, the J gene TRBJ2-3; D gene ambiguous. Source: CD4+ or CD8+ T cells sorted from blood, taken in a trial of the OX40 agonist ivuxolimab. The CDR3 nucleotides are TGTGCCAGCAGCCTGGTTTCAGATACGCAGTATTTT. This translates into CASSLVSDTQYF.